Shown below are 13 T cell receptor beta chains from a single sample sequenced in a study of T cell changes during pregnancy in multiple sclerosis. Sequencing used immunoSEQ multiplex PCR; TCRdb keeps in-frame clones, though not all of them. The sample yields under 55,000 clones, roughly nine tenths seen once. The sample consisted of CD8+ T cells from peripheral blood mononuclear cells, taken after pregnancy. The receptors stem from a female donor with multiple sclerosis, enrolled in a pregnancy study.

This clone was recorded many times. The sample has other DNA sequences that encode this CDR3 too. The J gene is TRBJ1-1, the V gene TRBV7-8, with a tentative D call TRBD1 (5 bases). The CDR3 loop spans 12 amino acids. V lost 8 bases and J 4 bases, leaving 11 bases between the germline ends. CDR1 and CDR2 from the germline V gene are SGHVS and FQNEAQ. The chain's CDR3 is CASGQGGTEAFF. DNA of the CDR3: TGTGCCAGCGGGCAGGGTGGCACTGAAGCTTTCTTT.

J is TRBJ1-2 and V is TRBV5-1; D is unresolved. Between the trimmed V and J ends, which lost 4 bases and 3 bases, there was a span of 10 bases. Germline CDR1 is SGHRS and CDR2 is YFSETQ. The CDR3 sequence is 13 residues long. The CDR3 is CASSLEGDYGYTF. In DNA, the CDR3 is TGCGCCAGCAGCCTCGAAGGAGACTATGGCTACACCTTC.

This chain links TRBV10-3 with TRBJ2-1; TRBD2 agrees at 13 bases. With V trimmed by 0 bases and J by 6 bases, 5 bases remained unmatched. This CDR3 is 17 amino acids long. Germline-derived CDR1 and CDR2 are ENHRY and SYGVKD. CDR3 in amino acids: CAISESVTSGGFNEQFF. CDR3 sequence (DNA): TGTGCCATCAGTGAGTCGGTGACTAGCGGGGGGTTCAATGAGCAGTTCTTC.

The V gene is TRBV19, the J gene TRBJ1-2; D possibly corresponds to TRBD1 (6 bases). The CDR3 is 12 amino acids. V gave up 0 bases and J gave up 13 bases, with 12 bases separating them. Germline values: CDR1 LNHDA, CDR2 SQIVND (reference sequence). CDR3 loop: CASSIDGQFRTF. The DNA of the CDR3 is TGTGCCAGTAGTATAGACGGACAGTTCCGCACCTTC.

CDR3 sequence reads: CAWSVTGTGQPQHF. Here the CDR3 DNA reads TGTGCCTGGAGTGTAACAGGGACGGGTCAGCCCCAGCATTTT. This sequence joins TRBV30 and TRBJ1-5; a weak D match, TRBD1 (6 bases). Germline V lookup: CDR1 GTSNPN, CDR2 SVGIG (reference sequence). The CDR3 runs to 14 residues. V was shortened by 0 bases and J by 6 bases, with 12 bases between the two germline ends.

This rearrangement joins TRBV4-1 to TRBJ2-7, with 11 bases that match TRBD2. CDR1 MGHRA and CDR2 YSYEKL come from the germline V gene. The ends lost 5 bases at V and 3 bases at J; junction bases unmatched: 9. CDR3 length: 16 residues. The CDR3: CASSAQIAGGLYEQYF. The DNA for the CDR3 is TGCGCCAGCAGCGCCCAAATAGCGGGGGGGCTCTACGAGCAGTACTTC.

The gene calls are TRBV19 and TRBJ1-5; D is unresolved. Germline CDR1 is LNHDA and CDR2 is SQIVND (reference sequence). Deletions cut 1 base from V and 9 bases from J, with 7 bases between. This CDR3 spans 12 amino acids. In DNA form, the CDR3 reads TGTGCCAGTAGTATAGGAGGTCCGCCCCAGCATTTT. It is translated as CASSIGGPPQHF.

This chain links TRBV7-9 with TRBJ1-3; D call uncertain. Per the germline V gene, CDR1 is SEHNR and CDR2 is FQNEAQ (reference sequence). Trimming took 2 bases from V and 4 from J, leaving 15 bases between them. This CDR3 spans 16 amino acids. CDR3 sequence: CASSLTSGDRGNTIYF. DNA of the CDR3: TGTGCCAGCAGCTTAACATCCGGGGATCGGGGAAACACCATATATTTT.

The genes are TRBV28 and TRBJ1-1, with 7 bases identical to TRBD1. The germline V gene has CDR1 MDHEN and CDR2 SYDVKM. With 3 bases clipped from V and 5 bases from J, the junction kept 6 bases outside the gene matches. The length of the CDR3 is 14 residues. This chain's CDR3 is CASSFIRGRTEAFF. The DNA of the CDR3 is TGTGCCAGCAGTTTCATCAGGGGGAGAACTGAAGCTTTCTTT.

The chain employs TRBV29-1 and TRBJ1-1, with unresolved D. The CDR3 consists of 14 residues. Germline V lookup: CDR1 SQVTM, CDR2 ANQGSEA. V dropped 4 bases and J dropped 0 bases, with 12 bases sitting between them. DNA for the CDR3: TGCAGCGTTGTCGATATCGGGATGAACACTGAAGCTTTCTTT. Amino acid sequence: CSVVDIGMNTEAFF.

This sequence joins TRBV4-2 and TRBJ2-2, with 7 bases matching TRBD1. This CDR3 spans 16 amino acids. The germline V gene encodes CDR1 LGHNA and CDR2 YNFKEQ. V was clipped by 0 bases and J by 5 bases; unmatched bases: 6. The CDR3, as DNA: TGTGCCAGCAGCCAAGAAGGGGACAGTCAAACCGGGGAGCTGTTTTTT. Translation: CASSQEGDSQTGELFF.

This chain uses TRBV4-1 with TRBJ2-7, with TRBD2 as a possible D gene (6 bases). Per the germline V gene, CDR1 is MGHRA and CDR2 is YSYEKL. The V end lost 3 bases, the J end lost 4 bases, and 10 bases lay between the germline ends. This CDR3 is 13 amino acids long. The chain's CDR3 is CASSHGLLYEQYF. The DNA of the CDR3 is TGCGCCAGCAGCCACGGACTATTATACGAGCAGTACTTC.

This chain joins TRBV9 and TRBJ1-1; D remains unclear. The V end was cut by 0 bases, the J end by 5 bases, with 8 bases between. Germline-derived CDR1 and CDR2 are SGDLS and YYNGEE. The CDR3 loop spans 13 amino acids. The CDR3 loop reads CASSVGRGTEAFF. CDR3 DNA: TGTGCCAGCAGCGTAGGGAGAGGAACTGAAGCTTTCTTT.